This TCR beta chain appears in the sequencing data of a study of tumor-infiltrating lymphocytes in primary liver carcinoma. Study as a whole: Surgeons resected the patients' primary liver carcinomas. Recorded tumor stage was T1-T3 N0M0, with diameters of about 4.2 to 10 cm. Sample yields, roughly 3.5 to 7.13 million productive TCRbeta reads, were similar across the tissue types. Study results and caveats: Between tumor regions, pairs overlapped more than tumor-adjacent and tumor-blood pairs did.

The source of the blood RNA was unsorted whole blood, and germline DNA was extracted as well. Germline trimming cut 2 bases from V and 5 bases from J; bases unmatched to any gene: 5. From germline, CDR1 is GTSNPN and CDR2 SVGIG (reference sequence). The CDR3 is 13 residues long. From about 530 ng total RNA, TCR beta cDNA was generated with a primer in the constant region. Three nested multiplex PCR rounds, a slightly modified ARM-PCR, produced the libraries for TCR beta. Each of the first two PCR rounds ran nine to ten cycles with TRBV1-TRBV30 forward and C-beta reverse primers. TCRdb independently ran MiXCR on the multiplex PCR reads; one entry per CDR3 protein. This repertoire shows about 310,000 distinct CDR3 sequences, about three fifths found once; its top ten account for approximately 15%. With regard to this clonotype: Its matching antigen is unknown.

The J gene is TRBJ2-7, the V gene TRBV30; 8 positions agree with TRBD1. The specimen was peripheral blood. The sequence derives from a woman aged 30 to 39 with primary liver carcinoma and hepatitis B virus infection. This CDR3 reads CAWSLQGAHEQYF. The CDR3 DNA reads as TGTGCCTGGAGTCTCCAGGGGGCCCACGAGCAGTACTTC.